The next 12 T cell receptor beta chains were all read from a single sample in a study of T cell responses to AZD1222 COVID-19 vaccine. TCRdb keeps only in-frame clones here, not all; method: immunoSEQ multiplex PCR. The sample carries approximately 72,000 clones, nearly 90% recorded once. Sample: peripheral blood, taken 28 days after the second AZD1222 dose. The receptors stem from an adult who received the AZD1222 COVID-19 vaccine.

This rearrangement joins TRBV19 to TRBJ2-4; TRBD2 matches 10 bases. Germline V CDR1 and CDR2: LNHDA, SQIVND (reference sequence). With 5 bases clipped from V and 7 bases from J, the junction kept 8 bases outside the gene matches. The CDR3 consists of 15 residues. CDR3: CASSPRTSGRNIQYF. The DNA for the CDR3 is TGTGCCAGTAGTCCCCGGACTAGCGGTCGGAACATTCAGTACTTC.

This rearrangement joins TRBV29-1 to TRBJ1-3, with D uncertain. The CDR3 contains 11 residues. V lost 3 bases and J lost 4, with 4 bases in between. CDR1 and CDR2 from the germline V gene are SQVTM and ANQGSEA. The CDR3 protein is CSVDRGNTIYF. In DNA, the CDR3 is TGCAGCGTTGATCGGGGAAACACCATATATTTT.

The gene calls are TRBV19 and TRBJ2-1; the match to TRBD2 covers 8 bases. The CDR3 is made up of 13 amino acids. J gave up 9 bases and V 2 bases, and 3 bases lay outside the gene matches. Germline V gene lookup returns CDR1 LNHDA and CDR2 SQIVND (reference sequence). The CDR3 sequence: CASSINGRGEQFF. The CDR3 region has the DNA TGTGCCAGTAGTATAAACGGGAGGGGTGAGCAGTTCTTC.

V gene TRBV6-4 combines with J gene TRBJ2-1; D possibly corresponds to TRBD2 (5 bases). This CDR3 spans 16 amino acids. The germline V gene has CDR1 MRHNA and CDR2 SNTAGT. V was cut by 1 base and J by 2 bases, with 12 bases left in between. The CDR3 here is CASSDFGGGTYNEQFF. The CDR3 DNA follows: TGTGCCAGCAGTGACTTTGGAGGCGGCACCTACAATGAGCAGTTCTTC.

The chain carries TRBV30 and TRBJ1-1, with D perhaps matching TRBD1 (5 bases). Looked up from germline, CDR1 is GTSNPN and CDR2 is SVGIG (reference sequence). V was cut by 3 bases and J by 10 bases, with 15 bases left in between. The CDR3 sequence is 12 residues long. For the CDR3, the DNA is TGTGCCTGGAGCGGGACCGCCAGGCCAGCTTTCTTT. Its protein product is CAWSGTARPAFF.

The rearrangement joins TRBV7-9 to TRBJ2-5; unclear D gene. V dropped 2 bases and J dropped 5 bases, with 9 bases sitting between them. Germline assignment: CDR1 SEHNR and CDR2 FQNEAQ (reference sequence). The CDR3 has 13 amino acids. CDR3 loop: CASSLSEAETQYF. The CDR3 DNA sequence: TGTGCCAGCAGCTTAAGCGAAGCGGAGACCCAGTACTTC.

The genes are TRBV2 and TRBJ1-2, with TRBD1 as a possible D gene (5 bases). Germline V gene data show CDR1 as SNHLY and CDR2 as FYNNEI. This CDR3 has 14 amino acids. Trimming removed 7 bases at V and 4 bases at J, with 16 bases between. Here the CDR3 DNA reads TGTGCCAGCACCCCCGAGGGAGGGGCCTATGGCTACACCTTC. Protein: CASTPEGGAYGYTF.

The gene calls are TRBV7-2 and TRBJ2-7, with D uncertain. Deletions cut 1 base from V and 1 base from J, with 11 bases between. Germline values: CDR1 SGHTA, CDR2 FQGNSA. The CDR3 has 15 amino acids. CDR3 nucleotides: TGTGCCAGCAGCTTAGAGGTCCAGCGTTCCTACGAGCAGTACTTC. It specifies CASSLEVQRSYEQYF.

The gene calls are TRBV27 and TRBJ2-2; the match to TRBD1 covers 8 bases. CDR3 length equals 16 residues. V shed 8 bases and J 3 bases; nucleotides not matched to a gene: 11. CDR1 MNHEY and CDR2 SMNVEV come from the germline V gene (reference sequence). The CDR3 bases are TGTGCCAGCTTAAACTTGACAGGGGTTGACACCGGGGAGCTGTTTTTT. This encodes CASLNLTGVDTGELFF.

The DNA of the CDR3 is TGTGCCAGCAGCTTAGATTCTATGAACACTGAAGCTTTCTTT. It encodes CASSLDSMNTEAFF. The chain carries TRBV11-3 and TRBJ1-1; D gene ambiguous. CDR1 SGHNT and CDR2 YENEEA come from the germline V gene. This CDR3 spans 14 amino acids. Trimming pared 0 bases from V and 0 bases from J, leaving 5 bases between. Looking up the rest from reference TRBV11-3 and TRBJ1-1 gives the full variable domain: EAGVVQSPRYKIIEKKQPVAFWCNPISGHNTLYWYLQNLGQGPELLIRYENEEAVDDSQLPKDRFSAERLKGVDSTLKIQPAELGDSAVYLCASSLDSMNTEAFFGQGTRLTVV.

For the CDR3, the DNA is TGTGCCAGTAGTACCCAGGGGGGCTCCTACAATGAGCAGTTCTTC. Amino acid sequence: CASSTQGGSYNEQFF. The rearrangement links TRBV19 to TRBJ2-1; D is possibly TRBD1 (7 bases). This CDR3 contains 15 residues. Germline CDR1 and CDR2: LNHDA and SQIVND (reference sequence). V lost 4 bases and J 0 bases, leaving 10 bases between the germline ends.

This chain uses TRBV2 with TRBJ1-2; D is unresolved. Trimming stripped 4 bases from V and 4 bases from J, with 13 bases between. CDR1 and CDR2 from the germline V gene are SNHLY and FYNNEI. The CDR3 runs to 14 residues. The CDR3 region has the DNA TGTGCCAGCAGTGTGGATCGAGGGTTCTATGGCTACACCTTC. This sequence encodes CASSVDRGFYGYTF.